A single sample gave rise to the 27 T cell receptor beta chains below, sequenced in a study of shared T cell receptors in the human thymus. Some clones are missing from TCRdb's copy, which holds only in-frame ones; the method was immunoSEQ multiplex PCR. Of approximately 730,000 clones listed, 80% to 90% are singletons. The sample was also linked to a second study, of human thymus T cells.

Sequencing used thymocytes. Receptors originate from a girl under three years old with a congenital heart defect.

V is TRBV5-1 and J is TRBJ2-3, with 13 bases that match TRBD2. V shed 4 bases, J shed 2 bases, and the junction held 4 bases outside the gene matches. CDR3 length: 16 residues. CDR1 SGHRS and CDR2 YFSETQ come from the germline V gene. The CDR3 nucleotides are TGCGCCAGCAGCGCGGGACTAGCGGGGTCCACAGATACGCAGTATTTT. Amino acid sequence: CASSAGLAGSTDTQYF.

The chain recombines TRBV18 with TRBJ1-1; the match to TRBD1 covers 9 bases. The V and J ends lost 4 bases and 1 base, in that order; junction bases with no gene match: 1. The CDR3 is 14 amino acids. Germline V gene sequence: CDR1 KGHSH, CDR2 LQKENI. CDR3 bases: TGTGCCAGCTCACAGGGACAGGGGAACACTGAAGCTTTCTTT. Its protein is CASSQGQGNTEAFF. The variable domain in full, completed from reference TRBV18 and TRBJ1-1, reads NAGVMQNPRHLVRRRGQEARLRCSPMKGHSHVYWYRQLPEEGLKFMVYLQKENIIDESGMPKERFSAEFPKEGPSILRIQQVVRGDSAAYFCASSQGQGNTEAFFGQGTRLTVV.

The chain combines TRBV19 with TRBJ1-2; 10 nucleotides line up with TRBD1. Germline V gives CDR1 LNHDA, CDR2 SQIVND (reference sequence). CDR3 length: 17 residues. The V segment lost 5 bases and the J segment 3 bases; nucleotides outside the gene matches: 12. The CDR3 coding sequence is TGTGCCAGTAGTGGATACCCGGGACAGGGGTTTGACTATGGCTACACCTTC. It is translated as CASSGYPGQGFDYGYTF.

This chain links TRBV4-3 with TRBJ1-1; 8 nucleotides agree with TRBD1. This CDR3 comprises 18 residues. The germline CDR1 and CDR2 sequences are LGHNA and YSLEER. V was clipped by 0 bases and J by 4 bases; unmatched bases: 13. In DNA, the CDR3 is TGCGCCAGCAGCCAAGAGCGGGGAGCAGGGGGCTCGGGCACTGAAGCTTTCTTT. This translates into CASSQERGAGGSGTEAFF.

As regards this clone: A read error may produce the germline difference seen at one junction end. The V and J genes are TRBV6-1 and TRBJ2-1; D may be TRBD2 (5 bases). The CDR3 runs 14 residues. Germline CDR1 and CDR2: MNHNS and SASEGT. The CDR3 DNA reads as TGTGCCAGCAGTGGAACTGGCTCGCTACGAGACGGGATCTTC. Residues: CASSGTGSLRDGIF.

This clone was recorded once. The V and J genes are TRBV4-1 and TRBJ1-4, with 10 bases identical to TRBD1. This CDR3 has 20 amino acids. V gave up 1 base and J gave up 8 bases; unmatched junction bases: 19. Looked up from germline, CDR1 is MGHRA and CDR2 is YSYEKL. CDR3 sequence reads: CASSQAPPTGGARKVEKLFF. The CDR3 DNA follows: TGCGCCAGCAGCCAAGCCCCTCCGACAGGGGGCGCGAGGAAGGTCGAAAAACTGTTTTTT.

This chain joins TRBV9 and TRBJ1-5, with D uncertain. CDR1 and CDR2 from the germline V gene are SGDLS and YYNGEE. Trimming pared 0 bases from V and 4 bases from J, leaving 5 bases between. CDR3 length: 13 amino acids. The CDR3 DNA is TGTGCCAGCAGCGTAGATAATAATCAGCCCCAGCATTTT. This translates into CASSVDNNQPQHF. Looking up the rest from reference TRBV9 and TRBJ1-5 gives the full variable domain: DSGVTQTPKHLITATGQRVTLRCSPRSGDLSVYWYQQSLDQGLQFLIQYYNGEERAKGNILERFSAQQFPDLHSELNLSSLELGDSALYFCASSVDNNQPQHFGDGTRLSIL.

CDR3 sequence: CASSGPDRLHTEAFF. For the CDR3, the DNA is TGTGCCAGCAGCGGTCCGGACAGGTTGCACACTGAAGCTTTCTTT. The rearrangement uses TRBV9 and TRBJ1-1; 7 bases map to TRBD1. V gave up 3 bases and J gave up 3 bases; unmatched junction bases: 8. CDR3 size: 15 residues. Germline V lookup: CDR1 SGDLS, CDR2 YYNGEE.

The rearrangement uses TRBV28 and TRBJ1-2, with 12 bases identical to TRBD1. CDR3 length: 17 amino acids. Trimming at V came to 6 bases and at J to 4 bases, leaving 12 bases not matched to a gene. The germline gives CDR1 MDHEN, CDR2 SYDVKM. The chain's CDR3 is CASSLGTGGGKGYGYTF. The CDR3 DNA reads as TGTGCCAGCAGCCTCGGGACAGGGGGCGGGAAGGGCTATGGCTACACCTTC.

The rearrangement uses TRBV4-1 and TRBJ2-2; tentatively, D is TRBD1 (5 bases). V lost 1 base, J lost 3 bases, and 6 bases lay in between. Germline CDR1 and CDR2: MGHRA and YSYEKL. The CDR3 spans 14 residues. CDR3 loop: CASSQGQYTGELFF. The CDR3 DNA is TGCGCCAGCAGCCAAGGACAGTACACCGGGGAGCTGTTTTTT.

The gene calls are TRBV7-2 and TRBJ2-1; TRBD1 is a possible D gene (6 bases). Germline CDR1 reads SGHTA; CDR2 reads FQGNSA. The CDR3 loop spans 15 amino acids. Trimming removed 4 bases at V and 6 bases at J, with 16 bases between. In nucleotides, the CDR3 is TGTGCCAGCAGCTCACCGACAGGTTTAATCAATGAGCAGTTCTTC. Translation gives CASSSPTGLINEQFF.

This clone was found a few times. The chain employs TRBV4-3 and TRBJ2-5; the match to TRBD1 covers 7 bases. This CDR3 is built from 15 residues. With 3 bases clipped from V and 5 bases from J, the junction kept 9 bases outside the gene matches. Germline V lookup: CDR1 LGHNA, CDR2 YSLEER. The CDR3 DNA is TGCGCCAGCAGCCAGGTAGACAGGGTAGGGGAGACCCAGTACTTC. This gives the protein CASSQVDRVGETQYF.

This rearrangement joins TRBV7-6 to TRBJ1-2; 10 nucleotides agree with TRBD1. Looked up from germline, CDR1 is SGHVS and CDR2 is FNYEAQ. J gave up 0 bases and V 4 bases, and 8 bases lay outside the gene matches. The CDR3 spans 17 residues. As DNA, the CDR3 is TGTGCCAGCAGCTCGGGGACAGGGGATCTAGCTAACTATGGCTACACCTTC. Translating it yields CASSSGTGDLANYGYTF.

The rearrangement joins TRBV28 to TRBJ2-1; weak D call: TRBD2 (6 bases). Germline V gives CDR1 MDHEN, CDR2 SYDVKM. V lost 3 bases to trimming and J lost 0 bases, with 12 bases between them. CDR3 length: 16 residues. The CDR3 region is CASSFSRGSSYNEQFF. The CDR3 DNA reads TGTGCCAGCAGTTTTAGTCGGGGGAGCTCCTACAATGAGCAGTTCTTC.

The genes are TRBV4-2 and TRBJ1-6, with a possible D match to TRBD1 (6 bases). Germline lookup yields CDR1 LGHNA and CDR2 YNFKEQ. Trimming shortened V by 4 bases and J by 5 bases, and 24 bases separated the two germline ends. The CDR3 length is 19 residues. The CDR3 nucleotides are TGTGCCAGCAGCCCGACACGACCTACAGGGTCCTCTGATAATTCACCCCTCCACTTT. Encoded protein: CASSPTRPTGSSDNSPLHF.

This chain links TRBV6-5 with TRBJ1-3; D remains ambiguous. Germline CDR1 reads MNHEY; CDR2 reads SVGAGI. V lost 0 bases and J 3 bases, leaving 12 bases between the germline ends. The CDR3 runs 16 residues. This CDR3 reads CASSYSRAADGNTIYF. The CDR3 DNA reads TGTGCCAGCAGTTACTCGCGGGCAGCGGATGGAAACACCATATATTTT.

The chain recombines TRBV25-1 with TRBJ2-7; tentative D call: TRBD2 (6 bases). The V gene lost 7 bases and the J gene lost 4 bases, with 14 bases spanning the gap. The CDR3 spans 13 residues. The germline V gene encodes CDR1 MGHDK and CDR2 SYGVNS. The CDR3 DNA follows: TGTGCCAGCACCTGGGGGACTGGGTACGAGCAGTACTTC. It is translated as CASTWGTGYEQYF.

The J gene is TRBJ1-4, the V gene TRBV7-9; a possible D gene is TRBD1 (5 bases). The CDR3 length is 19 residues. The V end lost 5 bases, the J end lost 0 bases, and 22 bases lay between the germline ends. Germline V gives CDR1 SEHNR, CDR2 FQNEAQ (reference sequence). This chain's CDR3 is CASSALGGGGSATNEKLFF. The CDR3, as DNA: TGTGCCAGCAGCGCCCTCGGGGGAGGCGGCTCAGCAACTAATGAAAAACTGTTTTTT.

The genes are TRBV5-1 and TRBJ1-2; D unresolved. Trimming cost V 4 bases and J 8 bases, with 21 bases left between them. CDR1 is SGHRS, CDR2 YFSETQ, per germline. CDR3 length: 15 amino acids. Here the CDR3 DNA reads TGCGCCAGCAGCCCCCTGAGGCTCCCCCGGAGAGGCTACACCTTC. Translation: CASSPLRLPRRGYTF.

The chain joins TRBV4-1 to TRBJ1-6; 7 bases agree with TRBD1. Trimming at V came to 3 bases and at J to 8 bases, leaving 25 bases not matched to a gene. CDR1 and CDR2 (germline): MGHRA, YSYEKL. This CDR3 spans 21 amino acids. The chain's CDR3 is CASSQLIGPPGQKHSHSPLHF. The CDR3 nucleotides read TGCGCCAGCAGCCAGTTGATCGGTCCACCGGGACAGAAACACTCACATTCACCCCTCCACTTT.

The chain has TRBV6-6 and TRBJ2-1, with 8 bases matching TRBD2. V trimming: 4 bases; J trimming: 7 bases; junction bases outside the gene matches: 6. The CDR3 consists of 14 residues. The germline CDR1 and CDR2 sequences are MNHNY and SVGAGI (reference sequence). CDR3 protein: CASSSPGLGNEQFF. Written as DNA, the CDR3 is TGTGCCAGCAGTTCCCCGGGACTAGGAAATGAGCAGTTCTTC.

This chain connects TRBV5-8 to TRBJ2-3, with 8 bases lining up with TRBD1. Germline values: CDR1 SGHTS, CDR2 YDEGEE. The CDR3 sequence is 17 residues long. Losses at the gene ends were 1 base for V and 4 bases for J; bases not matched to a gene: 11. The CDR3 DNA reads as TGTGCCAGCAGCTTGTCGTATCGGACAGGGAGATCAGATACGCAGTATTTT. Its protein is CASSLSYRTGRSDTQYF.

This clone was seen a single time. Different DNA sequences within this sample yield the same CDR3. CDR3 residues: CASSVGSGGYNEQFF. CDR3 sequence (DNA): TGTGCCAGCAGCGTAGGCAGCGGGGGCTACAATGAGCAGTTCTTC. The rearrangement links TRBV9 to TRBJ2-1; TRBD2 matches at 8 bases. The CDR3 sequence is 15 residues long. V was clipped by 0 bases and J by 3 bases; unmatched bases: 2. CDR1 is SGDLS, CDR2 YYNGEE, per germline.

The genes are TRBV27 and TRBJ1-5; maybe TRBD1 (6 bases). The V end was cut by 4 bases, the J end by 0 bases, with 13 bases between. CDR3 length equals 16 residues. The germline gives CDR1 MNHEY, CDR2 SMNVEV (reference sequence). The CDR3 is CASSSLDRNSNQPQHF. The CDR3 DNA is TGTGCCAGCAGTTCCTTAGACAGGAATAGCAATCAGCCCCAGCATTTT.

The chain is built from TRBV23-1 and TRBJ2-7; TRBD2 matches at 7 bases. TRBV23-1 falls under the ORF class, with uncertain function. The CDR3 consists of 16 residues. V gave up 6 bases and J gave up 1 base; unmatched junction bases: 12. The CDR3 DNA sequence: TGCGCCAGCAGCCCAACTGGGGAGGGTTCGTCCTACGAGCAGTACTTC. Amino acids: CASSPTGEGSSYEQYF.

This chain connects TRBV15 to TRBJ1-2, with D tentatively TRBD1 (6 bases). The CDR3 runs to 13 residues. V lost 5 bases to trimming and J lost 4 bases, with 11 bases between them. Germline CDR1 LNHNV, CDR2 YYDKDF (reference sequence). CDR3 in DNA: TGTGCCACCAGCGTCCGGGACACCTATGGCTACACCTTC. Its translation: CATSVRDTYGYTF.

V usage is TRBV9 and J usage is TRBJ2-5, with TRBD2 matching 7 bases. This CDR3 spans 16 amino acids. The germline CDR1 and CDR2 sequences are SGDLS and YYNGEE. V lost 3 bases, J lost 5 bases, and 13 bases stayed unmatched. As DNA, the CDR3 is TGTGCCAGCAGCGGGACGAGGGACTACGGCGGGGAGACCCAGTACTTC. Protein: CASSGTRDYGGETQYF. Looking up the rest from reference TRBV9 and TRBJ2-5 gives the full variable domain: DSGVTQTPKHLITATGQRVTLRCSPRSGDLSVYWYQQSLDQGLQFLIQYYNGEERAKGNILERFSAQQFPDLHSELNLSSLELGDSALYFCASSGTRDYGGETQYFGPGTRLLVL.